This TCR beta chain was sequenced in a study of cytomegalovirus exposure and HLA in healthy donors. At the level of the study: Earlier, 110 million or so unique TCR beta sequences were recovered from around 200 million T cells by an analysis.

With 60 Vbeta and 13 Jbeta primers, the PCR was carried out. Sequencing used immunoSEQ multiplex PCR; TCRdb keeps in-frame clones, though not all of them. The sample includes fewer than 150,000 clones, approximately 80% of them seen just once. Study outcomes and limitations: In a later analysis, TCR beta V- and J-gene trimming was associated with a missense DCLRE1C variant. Several of the most significant clusters appeared linked to common viral pathogens, based on a later analysis.

Points on this clone: Its matching antigen is unknown.

CDR3 length equals 14 residues. Germline V gives CDR1 SGHVS, CDR2 FQNEAQ. Trimming shortened V by 3 bases and J by 2 bases, and 8 bases separated the two germline ends. The rearrangement uses TRBV7-8 and TRBJ2-1, with a possible D match to TRBD2 (5 bases). The sample consisted of PBMCs. This receptor was identified in a man aged 25 to 40 in good health and CMV-seronegative. This CDR3 reads CASSFSETYNEQFF. The CDR3 region has the DNA TGTGCCAGCAGCTTTAGCGAGACCTACAATGAGCAGTTCTTC.